This T cell receptor (beta chain) emerged from a study of blood T cell repertoires in COVID-19. Two consecutive negative NP/OP PCR tests, clearance, or resolved symptoms defined Cohort 3 recovery. From germline, CDR1 is MNHEY and CDR2 SVGAGI. The length of the CDR3 is 12 residues. Trimming pared 6 bases from V and 0 bases from J, leaving 6 bases between. In the authors' methods: For nucleated cells, counts were estimated from reference gene primer amplification. Some clones are missing from TCRdb's copy, which holds only in-frame ones; the method was immunoSEQ multiplex PCR. Clone size and the V and J calls come from that table; the DNA yielded D and trimming. The data hold hundreds of thousands of clones, with 85% to 90% observed a single time.

The receptor comes from a man aged 18-30 years who had recovered from COVID-19. This sequence joins TRBV6-5 and TRBJ2-7; D is possibly TRBD1 (5 bases). The sequencing input was PBMCs or T cells enriched from blood (not recorded which). The CDR3 DNA reads TGTGCCAGCAGGGACACCTCCTACGAGCAGTACTTC. It is translated as CASRDTSYEQYF.